This T cell receptor (beta chain) was documented in a study of T cell responses to AZD1222 COVID-19 vaccine. On the study more broadly: It was second doses at about 4 or about 12 weeks that were pooled. Findings of the study overall: Per reports, nearly half of all spike-specific TCRs target regions that are unmutated in variants. Donors skewed white British and female; clonal diversity was possibly underestimated.

Using immunoSEQ multiplex PCR, the repertoire was profiled, and TCRdb retains in-frame clones only, with some absent. The sample lists 150,000 or so clones; 89% were seen once. On this clone: Its antigen is unidentified.

CDR1 and CDR2 from the germline V gene are SGHNT and YENEEA. The length of the CDR3 is 13 residues. V lost 1 base and J lost 4, with 4 bases in between. V usage is TRBV11-3 and J usage is TRBJ1-4, with D hard to call. The TCR was taken from an adult in good health. The source material was peripheral blood, sampled on day 0 of AZD1222 vaccination. The CDR3 loop is CASSLGSNEKLFF. CDR3 DNA: TGTGCCAGCAGCTTAGGGAGTAATGAAAAACTGTTTTTT.